This T cell receptor beta chain was sequenced for a study of TIL therapy for anti-PD-1-resistant metastatic lung cancer. The overall study: Median patient age was nearly 55, ranging about 38-80 years. Median tumor mutation burden was under 1.6 mutations per megabase.

The immunoSEQ assay was v3. Clones were read by immunoSEQ multiplex PCR, and TCRdb kept only the in-frame ones, dropping some. The sample holds about 95,000 clones, around three fifths seen once. Time point of the sample: pre-treatment sample, taken before nivolumab and TIL therapy. Tumor tissue came from excised metastases, mostly pleural nodules or supraclavicular lymph nodes. Enrollment ran from 2017 to early 2020. This sequence was found in a person aged 25 to 79 with non-small cell lung cancer. The material was tumor tissue, obtained at baseline.

In DNA, the CDR3 is TGTGCCAGCAGTTTATTTGGGGATCAGTACTTC. It yields the protein CASSLFGDQYF. V and J are TRBV28 and TRBJ2-4; D gene uncertain. There are 11 residues in the CDR3. V dropped 1 base and J dropped 12 bases, with 7 bases sitting between them. Germline CDR1 and CDR2: MDHEN and SYDVKM. Supplemented by reference TRBV28 and TRBJ2-4, the full variable domain reads DVKVTQSSRYLVKRTGEKVFLECVQDMDHENMFWYRQDPGLGLRLIYFSYDVKMKEKGDIPEGYSVSREKKERFSLILESASTNQTSMYLCASSLFGDQYFGAGTRLSVL.